This record concerns one T cell receptor beta chain sequence. This sample was included in a study of blood T cells in healthy people across ages. About the research overall: Template switching recovered approximately one barcoded beta molecule for every two T cells.

Using a J-beta primer mix together with a sample-barcoded 5' primer, a second PCR was run for roughly 6 to 12 cycles. Researchers report that a template-switch adaptor with 12 random nucleotides tagged each cDNA molecule. One entry per CDR3 protein results from TCRdb running MiXCR on the 5' RACE reads. The sample shows 500,000 to 700,000 distinct CDR3 sequences, approximately 30% of them seen only once. Germline-derived CDR1 and CDR2 are DFQATT and SNEGSKA (reference sequence). The V gene end was trimmed by 0 bases and the J gene end by 0 bases; junction bases not matched to a gene: 5. CDR3 length: 16 residues.

The source of this sequence is an elderly woman in good health. The gene calls are TRBV20-1 and TRBJ1-3, with 7 bases lining up with TRBD1. Material: blood. CDR3 sequence: CSARDLGQSSGNTIYF. The DNA for the CDR3 is TGCAGTGCTAGAGATCTGGGACAGAGCTCTGGAAACACCATATATTTT.